Sequencing of this T cell receptor (beta chain) was carried out in a study of cytomegalovirus exposure and HLA in healthy donors. Despite likely unrecorded immune exposures, the donors were nominally healthy at the time of sampling. Study outcomes and limitations: Later analysis identified about 17,000 TCR beta sequences associated with HLA alleles, using a false discovery rate threshold of 0.05.

Worth noting for this clone: Its matching antigen is unknown.

There are 16 residues in the CDR3. V shed 4 bases and J 5 bases; nucleotides not matched to a gene: 11. Looked up from germline, CDR1 is MDHEN and CDR2 is SYDVKM. This PCR relied on a set of 60 Vbeta primers and 13 Jbeta primers. In the original workflow: Approximately 11 million shared chains were among tens of millions of unique TCR beta chains counted in a later analysis. Sequenced by immunoSEQ multiplex PCR; TCRdb stores in-frame clones only, minus some. V and J calls and clone size are as listed in that table; D and trimming were resolved from the DNA. The profile shows about 160,000 clones, 80% of them singletons.

Sample: PBMCs. The sequence came from a woman aged 50 to 60 in good health and CMV-seronegative. The chain carries TRBV28 and TRBJ2-5; 9 bases line up with TRBD1. The CDR3 nucleotides are TGTGCCAGCAGTTCCCCGGGACAGGGATCTGTGGAGACCCAGTACTTC. Its protein is CASSSPGQGSVETQYF.